A single sample gave rise to the 11 T cell receptor beta chains below, sequenced in a study of cytomegalovirus exposure and HLA in healthy donors. 60 Vbeta and 13 Jbeta primers were used in PCR. Sequencing was performed with immunoSEQ multiplex PCR; in TCRdb, only in-frame clones are kept and a portion is missing. The sample lists 160,000 or so clones, 65% to 85% occurring once. Source material: PBMCs. The receptor set was obtained from a woman in her thirties or forties in good health and CMV-seropositive.

The chain carries TRBV18 and TRBJ1-5; maybe TRBD1 (6 bases). Germline CDR1 and CDR2: KGHSH and LQKENI. Trimming pared 6 bases from V and 1 base from J, leaving 10 bases between. The CDR3 loop spans 14 amino acids. In DNA, the CDR3 is TGTGCCAGCTCTCGGACAGACAGCAATCAGCCCCAGCATTTT. Amino acids: CASSRTDSNQPQHF.

This chain uses TRBV5-4 with TRBJ2-3; a weak D match, TRBD2 (6 bases). Per the germline V gene, CDR1 is SGHNT and CDR2 is YYREEE (reference sequence). The V gene lost 4 bases and the J gene lost 6 bases, with 21 bases spanning the gap. CDR3 size: 16 residues. As DNA, the CDR3 is TGTGCCAGCAGCACGGGACTTCTCTCCGGTAAGGATACGCAGTATTTT. It codes for CASSTGLLSGKDTQYF. Full variable domain (missing parts from reference TRBV5-4 and TRBJ2-3): ETGVTQSPTHLIKTRGQQVTLRCSSQSGHNTVSWYQQALGQGPQFIFQYYREEENGRGNFPPRFSGLQFPNYSSELNVNALELDDSALYLCASSTGLLSGKDTQYFGPGTRLTVL.

J is TRBJ2-7 and V is TRBV7-3; tentative D call: TRBD1 (6 bases). Looked up from germline, CDR1 is SGHTA and CDR2 is FQGTGA. V lost 5 bases and J 1 base, leaving 9 bases between the germline ends. The CDR3 loop spans 13 amino acids. This CDR3 is CASSPTGSYEQYF. The CDR3 coding sequence is TGTGCCAGCAGCCCGACAGGTTCCTACGAGCAGTACTTC.

V gene TRBV7-6 combines with J gene TRBJ2-1; TRBD2 is a possible D gene (7 bases). Trimming removed 1 base at V and 3 bases at J, with 10 bases between. The germline V gene encodes CDR1 SGHVS and CDR2 FNYEAQ. The CDR3 runs to 15 residues. The CDR3 reads CASSLGGGIYNEQFF. The CDR3 DNA is TGTGCCAGCAGCTTAGGGGGGGGCATCTACAATGAGCAGTTCTTC.

The count of this clone is one. V usage is TRBV30 and J usage is TRBJ1-2, with D tentatively TRBD1 (6 bases). The germline V gene has CDR1 GTSNPN and CDR2 SVGIG (reference sequence). There are 15 residues in the CDR3. V was trimmed by 0 bases and J by 4 bases, leaving 15 bases between them. The CDR3 reads CAWSVRGAEAYGYTF. The CDR3 DNA follows: TGTGCCTGGAGTGTACGGGGGGCCGAAGCCTATGGCTACACCTTC. The whole variable domain, remainder taken from reference TRBV30 and TRBJ1-2, is SQTIHQWPATLVQPVGSPLSLECTVEGTSNPNLYWYRQAAGRGLQLLFYSVGIGQISSEVPQNLSASRPQDRQFILSSKKLLLSDSGFYLCAWSVRGAEAYGYTFGSGTRLTVV.

The gene calls are TRBV6-6 and TRBJ2-1, with 7 bases lining up with TRBD2. This CDR3 has 14 residues. Looked up from germline, CDR1 is MNHNY and CDR2 is SVGAGI (reference sequence). The J segment lost 7 bases and the V segment lost 4 bases, leaving 7 bases of the junction unmatched. The CDR3 bases are TGTGCCAGCAGTTTCGGGCAGGGAGGGAATGAGCAGTTCTTC. Amino acids: CASSFGQGGNEQFF.

This clone was observed a handful of times. The chain joins TRBV4-2 to TRBJ1-1, with D perhaps TRBD1 (5 bases). Trimming removed 0 bases from V and 0 bases from J, with 11 bases in between. This CDR3 is 16 amino acids long. CDR1 LGHNA and CDR2 YNFKEQ come from the germline V gene. The CDR3 region is CASSQEARQLNTEAFF. In DNA form, the CDR3 reads TGTGCCAGCAGCCAAGAAGCTCGACAGTTGAACACTGAAGCTTTCTTT.

CDR3 sequence: CASSLRRGEQFF. DNA for the CDR3: TGTGCCAGCAGCTTGCGCCGGGGTGAGCAGTTCTTC. V and J are TRBV5-4 and TRBJ2-1, with D perhaps TRBD2 (5 bases). Germline loops: CDR1 SGHNT, CDR2 YYREEE (reference sequence). V lost 1 base, J lost 9 bases, and 8 bases lay in between. This CDR3 has 12 amino acids.

J is TRBJ1-6 and V is TRBV5-6; D gene unclear. CDR3 size: 16 residues. Between the trimmed V and J ends, which lost 3 bases and 0 bases, there was a span of 10 bases. Germline V CDR1 and CDR2: SGHDT, YYEEEE. CDR3 amino acids: CASSSMESSYNSPLHF. DNA for the CDR3: TGTGCCAGCAGCTCCATGGAGAGCTCCTATAATTCACCCCTCCACTTT.

This sequence joins TRBV15 and TRBJ2-4; unclear D gene. The ends were cut back, 0 bases at V and 12 bases at J, with 6 bases in the middle. The CDR3 spans 11 residues. Germline lookup yields CDR1 LNHNV and CDR2 YYDKDF (reference sequence). The CDR3 protein is CATSREDNQYF. Written as DNA, the CDR3 is TGTGCCACCAGCAGAGAAGACAATCAGTACTTC.

The V gene is TRBV28, the J gene TRBJ2-3, with TRBD2 matching 11 bases. The length of the CDR3 is 17 residues. Per germline, CDR1 MDHEN and CDR2 SYDVKM. Germline trimming cut 5 bases from V and 0 bases from J; bases unmatched to any gene: 7. The CDR3: CASSGLAGGPSTDTQYF. The CDR3 nucleotides are TGTGCCAGCAGTGGTCTAGCGGGGGGACCTAGCACAGATACGCAGTATTTT.